This T cell receptor beta chain was identified in a study of cytomegalovirus exposure and HLA in healthy donors. Produced via immunoSEQ multiplex PCR; TCRdb's table is partial and in-frame only. The sample includes 180,000 or so clones, 70% to 85% of them seen just once. The CDR3 loop spans 15 amino acids. Looked up from germline, CDR1 is GTSNPN and CDR2 is SVGIG (reference sequence). The V and J ends lost 4 bases and 5 bases, in that order; junction bases with no gene match: 5. This receptor was identified in a woman in her 30s in good health and CMV-seropositive. The chain couples TRBV30 to TRBJ2-1, with 13 bases identical to TRBD2. Specimen: PBMCs. For the CDR3, the DNA is TGTGCCTGGAACCAGGGACTAGCGGGAAACAATGAGCAGTTCTTC. Its protein is CAWNQGLAGNNEQFF.